This T cell receptor (beta chain) was observed in a study of response to subunit inactivated influenza vaccine. The table lists this clonotype with a few counts. As yet, its antigen is unknown. Study observations and caveats: The authors offered the suggestion that each seasonal influenza vaccination recruits few new T cells.

Trimming left V 2 bases short and J 2 bases short, with 9 bases between. Germline values: CDR1 SGHTA, CDR2 FQGNSA. The CDR3 is 15 amino acids. TCRdb called the RT-PCR reads again in MiXCR, with one record for every CDR3 protein. The table lists more than 600,000 distinct CDR3 sequences, under 20% of them singletons. This TCR was sampled from a man in his forties or fifties who received an inactivated influenza vaccine. The chain recombines TRBV7-2 with TRBJ2-2, with unresolved D. The material sequenced was PBMCs from blood, taken 5 to 6 days after vaccination. This chain's CDR3 is CASSLSSLNTGELFF. In nucleotides, the CDR3 is TGTGCCAGCAGCTTATCAAGTCTCAACACCGGGGAGCTGTTTTTT.